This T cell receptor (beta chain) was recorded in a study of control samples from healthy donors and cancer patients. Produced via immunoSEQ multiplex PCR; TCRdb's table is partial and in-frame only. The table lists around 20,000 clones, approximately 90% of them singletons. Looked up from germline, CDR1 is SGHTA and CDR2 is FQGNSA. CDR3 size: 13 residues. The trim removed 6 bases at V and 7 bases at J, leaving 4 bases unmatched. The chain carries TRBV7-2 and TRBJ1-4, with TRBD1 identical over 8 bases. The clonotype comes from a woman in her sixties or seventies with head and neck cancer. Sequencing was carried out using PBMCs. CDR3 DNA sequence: TGTGCCAGCAGACAGGGGGTGGGTGAAAAACTGTTTTTT. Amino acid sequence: CASRQGVGEKLFF.